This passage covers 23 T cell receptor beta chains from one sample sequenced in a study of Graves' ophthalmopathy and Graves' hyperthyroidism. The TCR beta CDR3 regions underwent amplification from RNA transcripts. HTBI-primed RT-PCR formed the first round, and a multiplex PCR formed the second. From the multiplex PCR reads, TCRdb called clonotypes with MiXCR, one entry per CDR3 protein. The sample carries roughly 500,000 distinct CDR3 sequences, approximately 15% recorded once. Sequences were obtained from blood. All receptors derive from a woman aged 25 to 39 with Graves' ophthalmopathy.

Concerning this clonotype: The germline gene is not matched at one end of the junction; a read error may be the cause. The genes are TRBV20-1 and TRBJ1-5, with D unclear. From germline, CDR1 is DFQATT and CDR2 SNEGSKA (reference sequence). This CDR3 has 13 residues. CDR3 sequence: CSAKADSCQPQHF. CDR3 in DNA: TGCAGTGCTAAGGCAGATAGCTGTCAGCCTCAGCATTTT.

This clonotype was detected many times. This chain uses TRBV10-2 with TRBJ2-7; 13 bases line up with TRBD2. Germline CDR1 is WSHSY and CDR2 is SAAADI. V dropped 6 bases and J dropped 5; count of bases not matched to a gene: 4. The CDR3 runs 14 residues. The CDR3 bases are TGCGCCAGCAGGGGACTAGCGGGAAAGGACGAGCAGTACTTC. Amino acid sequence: CASRGLAGKDEQYF.

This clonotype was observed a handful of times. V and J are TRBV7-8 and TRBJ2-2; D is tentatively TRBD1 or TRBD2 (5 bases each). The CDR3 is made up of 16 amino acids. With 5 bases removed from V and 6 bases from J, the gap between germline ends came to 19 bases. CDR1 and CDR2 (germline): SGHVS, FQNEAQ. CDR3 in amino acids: CASSVGVTRGAGELFF. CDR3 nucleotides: TGTGCCAGCAGCGTAGGAGTTACCAGAGGGGCCGGGGAGCTGTTTTTT.

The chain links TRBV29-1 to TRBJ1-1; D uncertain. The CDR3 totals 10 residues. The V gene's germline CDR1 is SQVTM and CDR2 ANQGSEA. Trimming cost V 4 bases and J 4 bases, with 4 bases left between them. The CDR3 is CSVAVTEAFF. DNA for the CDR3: TGCAGCGTTGCAGTCACTGAAGCTTTCTTT. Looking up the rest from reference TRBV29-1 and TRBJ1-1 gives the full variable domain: SAVISQKPSRDICQRGTSLTIQCQVDSQVTMMFWYRQQPGQSLTLIATANQGSEATYESGFVIDKFPISRPNLTFSTLTVSNMSPEDSSIYLCSVAVTEAFFGQGTRLTVV.

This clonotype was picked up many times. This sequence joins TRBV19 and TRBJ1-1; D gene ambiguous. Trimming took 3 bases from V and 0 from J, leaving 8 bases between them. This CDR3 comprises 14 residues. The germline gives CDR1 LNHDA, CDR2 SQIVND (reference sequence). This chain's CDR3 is CASSITAMNTEAFF. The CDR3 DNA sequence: TGTGCCAGTAGTATCACGGCCATGAACACTGAAGCTTTCTTT.

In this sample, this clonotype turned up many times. In DNA form, the CDR3 reads TGTGCCAGCAGCGTAGATCCTGGAAACACCATATATTTT. Translation gives CASSVDPGNTIYF. J is TRBJ1-3 and V is TRBV9; unclear D gene. Germline CDR1 is SGDLS and CDR2 is YYNGEE. CDR3 length equals 13 residues. With 0 bases removed from V and 2 bases from J, the gap between germline ends came to 3 bases. The complete variable domain, with remaining parts taken from reference TRBV9 and TRBJ1-3, reads DSGVTQTPKHLITATGQRVTLRCSPRSGDLSVYWYQQSLDQGLQFLIQYYNGEERAKGNILERFSAQQFPDLHSELNLSSLELGDSALYFCASSVDPGNTIYFGEGSWLTVV.

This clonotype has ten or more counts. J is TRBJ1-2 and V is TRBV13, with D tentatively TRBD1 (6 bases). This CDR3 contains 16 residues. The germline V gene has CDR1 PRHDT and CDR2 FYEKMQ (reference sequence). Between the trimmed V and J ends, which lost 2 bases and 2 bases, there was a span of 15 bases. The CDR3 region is CASSLRIQGENYGYTF. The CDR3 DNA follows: TGTGCCAGCAGCTTAAGAATACAGGGCGAAAACTATGGCTACACCTTC.

The CDR3 bases are TGTGCCAGCAGTTCTAGTAGCGACCGCTATGGCTACACCTTC. This codes for CASSSSSDRYGYTF. The chain has TRBV6-5 and TRBJ1-2; D unresolved. V shed 4 bases and J shed 4 bases, with 13 bases lying between them. CDR1 and CDR2 (germline): MNHEY, SVGAGI. The CDR3 is 14 residues long.

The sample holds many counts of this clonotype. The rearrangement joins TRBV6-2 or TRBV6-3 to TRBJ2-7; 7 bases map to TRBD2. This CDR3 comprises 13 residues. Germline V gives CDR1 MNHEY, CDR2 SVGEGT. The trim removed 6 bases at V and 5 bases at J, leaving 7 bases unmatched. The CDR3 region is CASSPGLFNEQYF. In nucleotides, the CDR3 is TGTGCCAGCAGCCCGGGACTATTCAACGAGCAGTACTTC.

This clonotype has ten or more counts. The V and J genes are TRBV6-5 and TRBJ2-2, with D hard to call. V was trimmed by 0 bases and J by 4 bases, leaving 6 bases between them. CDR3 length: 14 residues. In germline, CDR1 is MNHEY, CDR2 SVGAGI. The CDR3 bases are TGTGCCAGCAGTTACTCGCCGGTCACCGGGGAGCTGTTTTTT. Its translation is CASSYSPVTGELFF.

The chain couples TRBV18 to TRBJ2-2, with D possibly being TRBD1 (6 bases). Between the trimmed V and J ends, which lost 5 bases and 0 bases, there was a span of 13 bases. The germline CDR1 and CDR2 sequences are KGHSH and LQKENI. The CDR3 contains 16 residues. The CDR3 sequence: CASSSSTGPNTGELFF. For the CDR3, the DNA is TGTGCCAGCTCATCTTCGACAGGCCCGAACACCGGGGAGCTGTTTTTT.

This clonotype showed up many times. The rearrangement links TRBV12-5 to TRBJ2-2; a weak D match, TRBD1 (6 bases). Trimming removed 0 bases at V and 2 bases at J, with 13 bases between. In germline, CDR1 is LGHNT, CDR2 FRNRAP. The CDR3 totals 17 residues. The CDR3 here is CASGLVQGGINTGELFF. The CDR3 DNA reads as TGTGCTAGTGGTTTGGTACAGGGTGGGATAAACACCGGGGAGCTGTTTTTT.

CDR3 loop: CATSRARHSGDTEAFF. CDR3 in DNA: TGTGCCACCAGCAGAGCCCGACACAGTGGGGACACTGAAGCTTTCTTT. The chain joins TRBV15 to TRBJ1-1; D uncertain. Germline CDR1 reads LNHNV; CDR2 reads YYDKDF (reference sequence). V lost 1 base and J lost 3, with 15 bases in between. CDR3 length: 16 residues.

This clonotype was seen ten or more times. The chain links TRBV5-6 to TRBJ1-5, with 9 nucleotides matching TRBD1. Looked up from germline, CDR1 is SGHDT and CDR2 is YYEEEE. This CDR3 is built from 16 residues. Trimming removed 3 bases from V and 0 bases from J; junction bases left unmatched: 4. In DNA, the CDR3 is TGTGCCAGCAGCTCCGGACAGGGGATTAGCAATCAGCCCCAGCATTTT. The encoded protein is CASSSGQGISNQPQHF.

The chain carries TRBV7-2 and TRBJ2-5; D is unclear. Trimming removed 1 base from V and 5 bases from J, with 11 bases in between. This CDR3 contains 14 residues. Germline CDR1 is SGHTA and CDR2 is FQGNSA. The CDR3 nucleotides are TGTGCCAGCAGCTTAGACCCGGGTTTCGAGACCCAGTACTTC. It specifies CASSLDPGFETQYF.

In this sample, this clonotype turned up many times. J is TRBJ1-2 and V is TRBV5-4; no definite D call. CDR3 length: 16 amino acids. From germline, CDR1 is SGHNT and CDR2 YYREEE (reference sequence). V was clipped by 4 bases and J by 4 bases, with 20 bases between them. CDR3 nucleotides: TGTGCCAGCAGCCTTGACGCACCCAGGACCCTCTATGGCTACACCTTC. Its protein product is CASSLDAPRTLYGYTF.

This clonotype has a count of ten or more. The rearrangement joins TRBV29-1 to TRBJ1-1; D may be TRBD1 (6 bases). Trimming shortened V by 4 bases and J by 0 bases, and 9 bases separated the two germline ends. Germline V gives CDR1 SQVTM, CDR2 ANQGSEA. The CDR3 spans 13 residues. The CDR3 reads CSVVAGVNTEAFF. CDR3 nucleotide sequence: TGCAGCGTTGTCGCAGGGGTGAACACTGAAGCTTTCTTT.

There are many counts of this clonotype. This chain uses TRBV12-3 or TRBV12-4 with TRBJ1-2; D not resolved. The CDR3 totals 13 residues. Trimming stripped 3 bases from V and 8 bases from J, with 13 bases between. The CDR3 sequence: CASSFGPRGGYTF. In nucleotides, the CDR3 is TGTGCCAGCAGTTTCGGACCCCGCGGAGGCTACACCTTC.

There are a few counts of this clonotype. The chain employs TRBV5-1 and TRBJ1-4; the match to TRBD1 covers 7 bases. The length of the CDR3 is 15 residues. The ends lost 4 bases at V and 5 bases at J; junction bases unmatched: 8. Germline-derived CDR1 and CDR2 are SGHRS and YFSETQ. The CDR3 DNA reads TGCGCCAGCAGCGGCACCGGGACAGTCAATGAAAAACTGTTTTTT. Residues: CASSGTGTVNEKLFF.

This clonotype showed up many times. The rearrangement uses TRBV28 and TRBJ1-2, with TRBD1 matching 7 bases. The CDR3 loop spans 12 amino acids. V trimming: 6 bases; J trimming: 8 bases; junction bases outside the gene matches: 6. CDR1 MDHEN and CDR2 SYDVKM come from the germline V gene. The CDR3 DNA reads TGTGCCAGCAGAATTGGGACAGCGGGCTACACCTTC. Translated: CASRIGTAGYTF.

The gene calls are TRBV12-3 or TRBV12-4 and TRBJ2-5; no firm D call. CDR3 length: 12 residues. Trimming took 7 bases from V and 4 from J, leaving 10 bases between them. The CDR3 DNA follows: TGTGCCAGCAAAGGTCTGGGAGAGACCCAGTACTTC. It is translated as CASKGLGETQYF.

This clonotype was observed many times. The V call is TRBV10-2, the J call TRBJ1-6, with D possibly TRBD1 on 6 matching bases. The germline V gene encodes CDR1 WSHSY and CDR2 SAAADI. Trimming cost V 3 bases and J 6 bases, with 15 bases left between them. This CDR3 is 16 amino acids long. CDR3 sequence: CASSDNREPSNSPLHF. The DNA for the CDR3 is TGCGCCAGCAGTGATAACAGGGAACCCAGTAATTCACCCCTCCACTTT.

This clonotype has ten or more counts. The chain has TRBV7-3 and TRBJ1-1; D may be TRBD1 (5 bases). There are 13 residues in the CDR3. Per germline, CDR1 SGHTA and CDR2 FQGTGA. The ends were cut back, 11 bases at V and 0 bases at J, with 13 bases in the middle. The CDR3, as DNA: TGTGCCTCCGGGGCTTTTATGAACACTGAAGCTTTCTTT. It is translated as CASGAFMNTEAFF. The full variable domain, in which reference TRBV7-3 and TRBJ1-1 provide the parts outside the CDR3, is GAGVSQTPSNKVTEKGKYVELRCDPISGHTALYWYRQSLGQGPEFLIYFQGTGAADDSGLPNDRFFAVRPEGSVSTLKIQRTERGDSAVYLCASGAFMNTEAFFGQGTRLTVV.